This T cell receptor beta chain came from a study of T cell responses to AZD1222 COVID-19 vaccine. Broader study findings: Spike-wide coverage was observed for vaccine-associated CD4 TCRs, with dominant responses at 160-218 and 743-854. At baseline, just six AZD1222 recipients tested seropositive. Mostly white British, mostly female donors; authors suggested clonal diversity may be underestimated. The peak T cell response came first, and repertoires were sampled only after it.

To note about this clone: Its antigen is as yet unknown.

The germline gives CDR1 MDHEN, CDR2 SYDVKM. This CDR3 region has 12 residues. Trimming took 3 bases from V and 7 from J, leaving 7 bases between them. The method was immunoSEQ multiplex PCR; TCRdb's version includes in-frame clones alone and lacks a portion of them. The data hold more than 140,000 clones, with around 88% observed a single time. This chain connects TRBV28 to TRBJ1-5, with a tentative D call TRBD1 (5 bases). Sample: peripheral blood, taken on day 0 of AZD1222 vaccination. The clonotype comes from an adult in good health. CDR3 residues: CASSFGGQPQHF. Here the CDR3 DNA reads TGTGCCAGCAGTTTCGGGGGGCAGCCCCAGCATTTT.